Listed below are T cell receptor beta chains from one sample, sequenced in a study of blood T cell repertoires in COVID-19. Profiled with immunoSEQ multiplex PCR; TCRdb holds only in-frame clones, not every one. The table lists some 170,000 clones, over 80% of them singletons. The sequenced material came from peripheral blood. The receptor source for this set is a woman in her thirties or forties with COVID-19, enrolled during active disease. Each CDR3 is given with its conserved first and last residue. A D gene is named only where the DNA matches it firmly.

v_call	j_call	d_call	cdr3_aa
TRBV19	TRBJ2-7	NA	CASTDRDLYEQYF
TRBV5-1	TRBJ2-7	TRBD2	CASRNGTSGTYEQYF
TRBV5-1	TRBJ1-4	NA	CASSWDPGTGGDEKLFF
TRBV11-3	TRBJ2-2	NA	CASQGGFGTGELFF
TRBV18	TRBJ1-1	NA	CASLPRGMNTEAFF
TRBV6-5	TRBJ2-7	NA	CASSNKGHLLYEQYF
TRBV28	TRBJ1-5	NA	CASSLSVAGNQPQHF
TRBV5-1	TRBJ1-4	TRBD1	CASSAGTVEKLFF
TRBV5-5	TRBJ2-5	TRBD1	CASSSGQIRETQYF
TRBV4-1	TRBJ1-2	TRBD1	CASRFGTAESRYGYTF
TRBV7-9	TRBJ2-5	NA	CASSSRAGLETQYF
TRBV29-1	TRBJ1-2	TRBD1	CSVAGGPGYGYTF
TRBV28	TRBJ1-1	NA	CASSSPPRGDTEAFF
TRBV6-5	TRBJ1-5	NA	CASSLGWDGRQPQHF
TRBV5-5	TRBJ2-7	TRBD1	CASSPDRVGYEQYF
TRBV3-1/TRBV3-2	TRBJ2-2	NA	CASSLPRERAGELFF
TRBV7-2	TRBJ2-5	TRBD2	CASSLELAGGLYQETQYF
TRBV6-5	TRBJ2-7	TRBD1	CASRGTEWSEQYF
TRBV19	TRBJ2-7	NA	CASSTTPTGLYEQYF
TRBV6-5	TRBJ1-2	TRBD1	CASSKTGKGGTGYTF
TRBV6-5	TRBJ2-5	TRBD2	CASSSTSPRGTQYF
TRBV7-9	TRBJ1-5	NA	CASSPGSQPQHF
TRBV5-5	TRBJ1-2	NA	CASSLEGFDYGYTF
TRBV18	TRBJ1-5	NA	CASSPPGGQPQHF
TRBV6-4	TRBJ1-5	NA	CASSDSGGGRPQHF
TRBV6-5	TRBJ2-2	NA	CATLRGWGAGELFF
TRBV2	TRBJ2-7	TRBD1	CASDVGTGNEQYF
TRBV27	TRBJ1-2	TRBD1	CASSFLGQQNYGYTF
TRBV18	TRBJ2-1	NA	CASSPLPIPIYNEQFF
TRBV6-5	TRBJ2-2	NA	CASSSESDTGELFF
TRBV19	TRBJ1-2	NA	CASSIDRGSGYTF
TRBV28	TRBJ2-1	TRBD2	CASRPPTSGSWGREQFF
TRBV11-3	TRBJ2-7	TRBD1	CASSPGQGASYEQYF
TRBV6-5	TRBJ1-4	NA	CASSPPSGRKLFF
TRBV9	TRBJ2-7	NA	CASSAPRRGSLTEQYF
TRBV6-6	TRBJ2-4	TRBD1	CASRTTGTGFKNIQYF
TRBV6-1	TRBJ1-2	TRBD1	CASSERGITGQGARGYTF
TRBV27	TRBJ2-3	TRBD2	CASSLRCRTKSKRGRFTDTQYF
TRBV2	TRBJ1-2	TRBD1	CASCPLDRGIHGYTF
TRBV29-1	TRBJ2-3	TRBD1	CSVRRQGAGVSTDTQYF
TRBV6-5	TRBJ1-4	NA	CASSRQPNEKLFF
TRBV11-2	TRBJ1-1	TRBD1	CASSFDRGRIEAFF
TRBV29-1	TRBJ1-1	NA	CSVLENEAFF
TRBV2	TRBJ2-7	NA	CASSETVYEQYF
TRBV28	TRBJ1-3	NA	CASSSGENRHRNTIYF
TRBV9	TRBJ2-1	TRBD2	CASSLPRRESNEQFF
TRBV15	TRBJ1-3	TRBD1	CATSWDRGPSGNTIYF
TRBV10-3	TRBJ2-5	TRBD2	CAISESLAGQETQYF
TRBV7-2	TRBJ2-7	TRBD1	CASSLDRVSYEQYF
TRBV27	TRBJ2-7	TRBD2	CASSFSGTTYEQYF
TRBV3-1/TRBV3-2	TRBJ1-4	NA	CASSTGTTNEKLFF
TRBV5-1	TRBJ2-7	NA	CASSLTVSYEQYF
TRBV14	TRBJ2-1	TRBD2	CASSQQLAGDNEQFF
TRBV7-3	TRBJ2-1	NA	CASSLPTSHNEQFF